This note documents a single T cell receptor (beta chain) sequence. Clones were sequenced by immunoSEQ multiplex PCR, and TCRdb holds only the in-frame ones, with some missing. The table shows 500,000 to 850,000 clones, with about 89% occurring only once. The sample originates from a study of shared T cell receptors in the human thymus. CDR3 length: 15 amino acids. CDR1 and CDR2 from the germline V gene are SNHLY and FYNNEI. Trimming removed 6 bases from V and 6 bases from J; junction bases left unmatched: 6. These same data were also listed under a study on human thymus T cells. According to that study: Corrective heart surgery yielded resections, and these provided the thymus tissue. V and J genes seemed to be used with bias in thymic and blood repertoires. Unrelated people showed highly overlapping thymic repertoires, related research reported.

The sample consisted of thymocytes. The sequence was obtained from a boy under three years old with a congenital heart defect. V usage is TRBV2 and J usage is TRBJ2-3; 13 bases are shared with TRBD2. CDR3 in amino acids: CASRGGTSGEDTQYF. Written as DNA, the CDR3 is TGTGCCAGCAGGGGGGGGACTAGCGGGGAGGATACGCAGTATTTT. Full variable domain (missing parts from reference TRBV2 and TRBJ2-3): EPEVTQTPSHQVTQMGQEVILRCVPISNHLYFYWYRQILGQKVEFLVSFYNNEISEKSEIFDDQFSVERPDGSNFTLKIRSTKLEDSAMYFCASRGGTSGEDTQYFGPGTRLTVL.